This TCR beta chain is from a study of beta chain features in type 1 diabetes. Study information: Sorted cell examination encompassed approximately 110 million cells across all samples. Study-level points and caveats: Whether TCRB rearrangement is influenced by HLA type went unresolved here. Patients with Type 1 diabetes showed moderately but significantly shorter TCRB CDR3s in all four CD4+ subsets.

Expressed TCRB transcripts were sequenced because the isolated RNA had all been reverse transcribed beforehand. Repertoires were generated with immunoSEQ multiplex PCR, while TCRdb's copy carries only in-frame clones and drops some. The data show almost 350,000 clones, with 7% to 10% seen just once and 0.9% to 1.1% held by the top ten. This clone was seen ten or more times. The antigen remains unidentified. CD4+ naive, central memory, regulatory and stem cell-like memory cells were sorted via CD45RO/CCR7/CD25/CD127/CD95/CD27. Germline trimming cut 7 bases from V and 3 bases from J; bases unmatched to any gene: 13. Germline V lookup: CDR1 MDHEN, CDR2 SYDVKM. The CDR3 is 17 amino acids.

This chain joins TRBV28 and TRBJ2-2, with 8 positions matching TRBD1. The sequencing input was central memory CD4+ T cells from blood. This TCR came from a man aged 25 to 40 with type 1 diabetes. CDR3 DNA: TGTGCCAGCACCCCAGGGGGCGCATTGGGGTACACCGGGGAGCTGTTTTTT. It specifies CASTPGGALGYTGELFF.